One and the same sample provided the 2 T cell receptor beta chains below, sequenced in a study of blood T cell repertoires in COVID-19. TCRdb's table, derived via immunoSEQ multiplex PCR, lists solely in-frame clones and lacks some. The repertoire holds about 250,000 clones, with around 85% as singletons. The specimen sequenced was peripheral blood. The receptors stem from a human donor with COVID-19, enrolled during active disease. The donor label of this sample is uncertain.

The chain has TRBV27 and TRBJ1-1, with D unresolved. Germline V CDR1 and CDR2: MNHEY, SMNVEV (reference sequence). V was pared by 5 bases and J by 0 bases, with 7 bases between. The CDR3 is 13 residues long. The CDR3: CASSPRVNTEAFF. The DNA for the CDR3 is TGTGCCAGCAGTCCGAGGGTGAACACTGAAGCTTTCTTT.

This rearrangement joins TRBV30 to TRBJ2-7; D might be TRBD2 (5 bases). This CDR3 is built from 15 residues. The V and J ends lost 2 bases and 4 bases respectively, with 18 bases between them. The V gene's germline CDR1 is GTSNPN and CDR2 SVGIG (reference sequence). The CDR3 here is CAWSPQLVWAYEQYF. The DNA of the CDR3 is TGTGCCTGGAGTCCACAACTAGTTTGGGCTTACGAGCAGTACTTC.